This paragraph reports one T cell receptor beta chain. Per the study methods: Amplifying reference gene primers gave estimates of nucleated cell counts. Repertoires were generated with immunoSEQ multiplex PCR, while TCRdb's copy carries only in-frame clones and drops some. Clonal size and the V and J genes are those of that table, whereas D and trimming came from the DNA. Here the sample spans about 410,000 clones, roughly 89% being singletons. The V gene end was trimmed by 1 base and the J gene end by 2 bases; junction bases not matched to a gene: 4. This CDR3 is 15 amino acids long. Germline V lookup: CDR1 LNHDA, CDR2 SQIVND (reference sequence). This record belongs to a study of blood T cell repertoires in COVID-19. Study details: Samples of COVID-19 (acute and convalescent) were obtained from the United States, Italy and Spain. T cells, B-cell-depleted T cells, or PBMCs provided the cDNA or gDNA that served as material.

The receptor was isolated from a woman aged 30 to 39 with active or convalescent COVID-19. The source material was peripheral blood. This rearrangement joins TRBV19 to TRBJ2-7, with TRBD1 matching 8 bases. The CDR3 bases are TGTGCCAGTAGTATAGTTGGGGGACAGGCCTACGAGCAGTACTTC. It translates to CASSIVGGQAYEQYF.